These 10 T cell receptor beta chains originate from one sample sequenced in a study of post-analysis software for immune sequencing data. Study results and caveats: About five TRBV segments appeared more often in patients than in controls, and TRBV5-6, TRBV5-1 and TRBV20-1 were among these.

The TCR beta cDNA libraries contained unique molecular identifiers. TCRdb reanalysed the PCR reads using MiXCR and keeps one entry per CDR3 protein. The sample includes roughly 570,000 distinct CDR3 sequences, less than 40% seen only once; the top ten take 6%. The antigens these receptors bind are not known. Sequences were obtained from blood. The receptors shown here come from a girl aged 2 to 17 with multiple sclerosis.

The chain combines TRBV11-2 with TRBJ2-5; 10 nucleotides match TRBD2. With V trimmed by 6 bases and J by 2 bases, 6 bases remained unmatched. The germline CDR1 and CDR2 sequences are SGHAT and FQNNGV. This CDR3 has 15 amino acids. The CDR3 nucleotides read TGTGCCAGCAGAGTTAGCGGGGGGCTTCAAGAGACCCAGTACTTC. Residues: CASRVSGGLQETQYF.

The V gene is TRBV5-1, the J gene TRBJ2-5; TRBD2 aligns across 7 bases. After removal of 4 bases from V and 2 bases from J, the junction contained 5 bases not matched to a gene. Germline lookup yields CDR1 SGHRS and CDR2 YFSETQ. This CDR3 is built from 14 residues. The CDR3 loop is CASSLGLEQETQYF. CDR3 sequence (DNA): TGCGCCAGCAGCCTAGGACTAGAACAAGAGACCCAGTACTTC.

The rearrangement links TRBV10-3 to TRBJ2-3; D might be TRBD2 (5 bases). CDR1 and CDR2 from the germline V gene are ENHRY and SYGVKD. The CDR3 totals 13 residues. V was trimmed by 6 bases and J by 6 bases, leaving 13 bases between them. CDR3: CAIRPEGADTQYF. The DNA for the CDR3 is TGTGCCATCAGACCCGAGGGTGCGGATACGCAGTATTTT.

In this sample, this clonotype turned up a few times. V usage is TRBV7-2 and J usage is TRBJ2-5; D uncertain. There are 14 residues in the CDR3. Germline-derived CDR1 and CDR2 are SGHTA and FQGNSA. V lost 0 bases and J lost 4, with 9 bases in between. CDR3 DNA sequence: TGTGCCAGCAGCTTAGCGTTGGTTTCAGAGACCCAGTACTTC. Residues: CASSLALVSETQYF.

V usage is TRBV5-4 and J usage is TRBJ1-1; D remains ambiguous. Germline CDR1 SGHNT, CDR2 YYREEE (reference sequence). V dropped 4 bases and J dropped 3 bases, with 19 bases sitting between them. The CDR3 is 16 residues long. CDR3 protein: CASSPPSRGRDTEAFF. The CDR3 nucleotides read TGTGCCAGCAGCCCCCCTTCCCGCGGGAGGGACACTGAAGCTTTCTTT.

This clonotype was observed a few times. This chain uses TRBV4-1 with TRBJ1-2, with 8 bases that match TRBD1. V was clipped by 0 bases and J by 6 bases; unmatched bases: 6. The CDR3 has 15 residues. Germline V CDR1 and CDR2: MGHRA, YSYEKL. CDR3 DNA sequence: TGCGCCAGCAGCCAAGACCCGACAGGGGATGATGGCTACACCTTC. It translates to CASSQDPTGDDGYTF.

The rearrangement links TRBV12-3 or TRBV12-4 to TRBJ1-5, with a possible D match to TRBD1 (6 bases). CDR3 length equals 16 residues. V shed 6 bases and J shed 6 bases, with 21 bases lying between them. This CDR3 reads CASSSITGSEGQPQHF. The CDR3 DNA is TGTGCCAGCAGCTCCATTACAGGGTCGGAGGGTCAGCCCCAGCATTTT.

A few counts support this clonotype. The gene calls are TRBV9 and TRBJ2-5; 8 bases line up with TRBD2. V dropped 4 bases and J dropped 5; count of bases not matched to a gene: 4. In germline, CDR1 is SGDLS, CDR2 YYNGEE. The CDR3 extends over 13 amino acids. The CDR3 region has the DNA TGTGCCAGCAGCCGGGGGGGTCTTGAGACCCAGTACTTC. This encodes CASSRGGLETQYF.

The CDR3 region has the DNA TGTGCCAGCGGGGAACACGGGCGCTTCTTGGCTGAAGCTTTCTTT. This codes for CASGEHGRFLAEAFF. This chain links TRBV6-6 with TRBJ1-1; D gene uncertain. With 8 bases removed from V and 6 bases from J, the gap between germline ends came to 22 bases. Germline assignment: CDR1 MNHNY and CDR2 SVGAGI (reference sequence). This CDR3 has 15 residues.

V usage is TRBV9 and J usage is TRBJ2-3; 13 bases map to TRBD2. This CDR3 has 17 amino acids. The ends lost 4 bases at V and 5 bases at J; junction bases unmatched: 10. Germline V gives CDR1 SGDLS, CDR2 YYNGEE. CDR3 residues: CASSRDGLAGDRDTQYF. In DNA form, the CDR3 reads TGTGCCAGCAGCCGCGATGGACTAGCGGGGGACCGAGATACGCAGTATTTT.